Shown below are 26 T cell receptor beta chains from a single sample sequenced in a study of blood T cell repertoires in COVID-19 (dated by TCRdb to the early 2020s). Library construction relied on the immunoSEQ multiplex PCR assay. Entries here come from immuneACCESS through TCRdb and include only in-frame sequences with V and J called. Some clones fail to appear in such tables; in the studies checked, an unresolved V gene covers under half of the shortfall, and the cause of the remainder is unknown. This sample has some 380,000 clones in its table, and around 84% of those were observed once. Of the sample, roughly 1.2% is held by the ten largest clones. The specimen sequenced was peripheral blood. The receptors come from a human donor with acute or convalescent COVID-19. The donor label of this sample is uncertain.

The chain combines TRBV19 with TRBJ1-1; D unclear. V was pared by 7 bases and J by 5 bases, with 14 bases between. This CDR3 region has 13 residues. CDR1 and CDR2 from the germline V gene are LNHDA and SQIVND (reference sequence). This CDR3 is CASTTPGWTEAFF. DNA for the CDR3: TGTGCCAGTACCACCCCCGGTTGGACTGAAGCTTTCTTT.

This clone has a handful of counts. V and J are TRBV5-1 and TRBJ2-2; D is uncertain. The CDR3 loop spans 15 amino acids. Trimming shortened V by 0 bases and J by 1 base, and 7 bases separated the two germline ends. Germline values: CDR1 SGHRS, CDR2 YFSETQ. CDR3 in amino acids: CASSLVPGNTGELFF. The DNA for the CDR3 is TGCGCCAGCAGCTTGGTACCGGGGAACACCGGGGAGCTGTTTTTT.

In DNA form, the CDR3 reads TGTGCCAGCAGCTTAAAACAGGGGGGCACTGAAGCTTTCTTT. Encoded protein: CASSLKQGGTEAFF. The gene calls are TRBV7-9 and TRBJ1-1, with 8 nucleotides matching TRBD1. The V segment lost 2 bases and the J segment 4 bases; nucleotides outside the gene matches: 3. CDR1 and CDR2 (germline): SEHNR, FQNEAQ (reference sequence). This CDR3 comprises 14 residues.

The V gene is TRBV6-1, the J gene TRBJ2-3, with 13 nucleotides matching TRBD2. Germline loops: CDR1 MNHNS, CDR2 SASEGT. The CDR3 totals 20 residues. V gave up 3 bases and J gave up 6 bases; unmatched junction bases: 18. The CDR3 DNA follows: TGTGCCAGCAGTGACCTGGGGACTAGCGGGAAACCCATACTACGGGATACGCAGTATTTT. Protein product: CASSDLGTSGKPILRDTQYF.

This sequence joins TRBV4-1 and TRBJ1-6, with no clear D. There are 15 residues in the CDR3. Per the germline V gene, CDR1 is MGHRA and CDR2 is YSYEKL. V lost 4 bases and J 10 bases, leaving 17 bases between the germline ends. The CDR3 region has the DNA TGCGCCAGCAGCCCCCGTGCGGAAGTCGGGTCACCCCTCCACTTT. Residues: CASSPRAEVGSPLHF.

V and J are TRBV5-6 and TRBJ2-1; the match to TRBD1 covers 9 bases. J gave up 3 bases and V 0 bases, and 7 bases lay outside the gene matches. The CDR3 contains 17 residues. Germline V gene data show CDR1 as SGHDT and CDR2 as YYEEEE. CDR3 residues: CASSLAKGQGIYNEQFF. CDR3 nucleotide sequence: TGTGCCAGCAGCTTGGCGAAGGGACAGGGTATCTACAATGAGCAGTTCTTC.

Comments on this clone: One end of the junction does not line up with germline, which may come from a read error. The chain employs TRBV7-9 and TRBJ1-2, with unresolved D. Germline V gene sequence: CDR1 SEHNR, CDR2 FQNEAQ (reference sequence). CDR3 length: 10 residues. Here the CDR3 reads CASSFLLLAF. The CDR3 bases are TGTGCCAGCAGCTTTCTATTGTTGGCCTTC.

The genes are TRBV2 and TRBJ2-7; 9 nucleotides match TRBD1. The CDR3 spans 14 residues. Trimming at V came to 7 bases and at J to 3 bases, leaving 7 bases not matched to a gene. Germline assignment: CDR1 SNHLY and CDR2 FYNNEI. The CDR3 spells CASKGTGIFYEQYF. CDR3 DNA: TGTGCCAGCAAGGGGACAGGGATTTTCTACGAGCAGTACTTC.

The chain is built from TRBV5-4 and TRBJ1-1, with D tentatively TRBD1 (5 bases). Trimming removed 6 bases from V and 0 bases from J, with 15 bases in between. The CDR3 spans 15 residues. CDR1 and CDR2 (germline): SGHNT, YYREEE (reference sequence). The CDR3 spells CASKWGGELNTEAFF. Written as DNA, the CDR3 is TGTGCCAGCAAATGGGGGGGGGAGCTGAACACTGAAGCTTTCTTT.

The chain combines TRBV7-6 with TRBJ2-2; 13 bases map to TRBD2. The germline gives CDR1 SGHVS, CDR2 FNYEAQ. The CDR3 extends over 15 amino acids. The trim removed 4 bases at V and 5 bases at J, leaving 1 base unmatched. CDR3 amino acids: CASSSGLAGTGELFF. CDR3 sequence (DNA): TGTGCCAGCAGCTCGGGACTAGCGGGAACCGGGGAGCTGTTTTTT.

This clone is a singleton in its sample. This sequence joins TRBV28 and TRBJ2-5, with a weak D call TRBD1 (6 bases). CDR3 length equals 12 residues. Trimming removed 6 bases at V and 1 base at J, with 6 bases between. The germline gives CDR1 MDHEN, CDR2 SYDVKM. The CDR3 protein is CASRQGQETQYF. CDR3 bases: TGTGCCAGCAGACAGGGCCAAGAGACCCAGTACTTC.

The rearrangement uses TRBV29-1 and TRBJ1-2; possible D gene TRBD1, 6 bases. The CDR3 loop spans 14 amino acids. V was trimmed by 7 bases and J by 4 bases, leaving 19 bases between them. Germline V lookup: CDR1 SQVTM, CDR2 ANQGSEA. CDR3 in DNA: TGCAGCGCTACGTCGGGGGGGGCGCGCTATGGCTACACCTTC. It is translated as CSATSGGARYGYTF.

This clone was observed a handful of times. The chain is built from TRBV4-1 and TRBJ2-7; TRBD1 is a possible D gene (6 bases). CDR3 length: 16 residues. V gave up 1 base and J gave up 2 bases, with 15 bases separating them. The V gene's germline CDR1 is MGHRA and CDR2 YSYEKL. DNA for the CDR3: TGCGCCAGCAGCCAAGCCCGTCGTGCAGGGGCCTACGAGCAGTACTTC. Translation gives CASSQARRAGAYEQYF.

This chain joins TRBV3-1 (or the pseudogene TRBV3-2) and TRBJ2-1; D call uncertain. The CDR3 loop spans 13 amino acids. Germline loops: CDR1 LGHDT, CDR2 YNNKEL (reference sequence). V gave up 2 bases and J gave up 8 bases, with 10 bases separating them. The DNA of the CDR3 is TGTGCCAGCAGCCAACGCGGTTTGCATGAGCAGTTCTTC. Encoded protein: CASSQRGLHEQFF.

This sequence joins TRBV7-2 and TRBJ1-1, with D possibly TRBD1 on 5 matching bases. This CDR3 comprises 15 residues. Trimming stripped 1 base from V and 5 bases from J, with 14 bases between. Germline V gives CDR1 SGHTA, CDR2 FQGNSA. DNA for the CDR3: TGTGCCAGCAGCTTAGGTGGGGGAGGGTGGACTGAAGCTTTCTTT. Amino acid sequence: CASSLGGGGWTEAFF.

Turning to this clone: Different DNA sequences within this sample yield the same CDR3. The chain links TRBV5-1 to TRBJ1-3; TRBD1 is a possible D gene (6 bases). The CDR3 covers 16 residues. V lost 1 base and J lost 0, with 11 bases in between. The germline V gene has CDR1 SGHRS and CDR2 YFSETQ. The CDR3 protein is CASSLSQGSSGNTIYF. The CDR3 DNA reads TGCGCCAGCAGCTTGTCGCAGGGGAGCTCTGGAAACACCATATATTTT.

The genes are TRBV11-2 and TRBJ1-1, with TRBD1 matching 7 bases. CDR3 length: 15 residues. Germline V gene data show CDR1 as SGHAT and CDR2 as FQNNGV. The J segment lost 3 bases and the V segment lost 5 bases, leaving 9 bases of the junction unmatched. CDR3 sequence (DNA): TGTGCCAGCAGCGGGCCAGGGGGTTTGGACACTGAAGCTTTCTTT. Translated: CASSGPGGLDTEAFF.

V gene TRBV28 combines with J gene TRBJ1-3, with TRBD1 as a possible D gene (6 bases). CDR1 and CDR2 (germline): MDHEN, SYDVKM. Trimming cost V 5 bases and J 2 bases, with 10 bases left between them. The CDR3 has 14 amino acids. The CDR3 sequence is CASSRTGTGNTIYF. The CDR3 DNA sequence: TGTGCCAGCAGTCGCACAGGGACTGGAAACACCATATATTTT.

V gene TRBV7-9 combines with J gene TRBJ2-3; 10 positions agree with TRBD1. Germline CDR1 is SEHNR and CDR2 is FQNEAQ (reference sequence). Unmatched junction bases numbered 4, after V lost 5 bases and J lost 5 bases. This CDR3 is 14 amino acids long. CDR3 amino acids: CASSRRDRGDTQYF. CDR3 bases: TGTGCCAGCAGCCGCCGGGACAGGGGAGATACGCAGTATTTT.

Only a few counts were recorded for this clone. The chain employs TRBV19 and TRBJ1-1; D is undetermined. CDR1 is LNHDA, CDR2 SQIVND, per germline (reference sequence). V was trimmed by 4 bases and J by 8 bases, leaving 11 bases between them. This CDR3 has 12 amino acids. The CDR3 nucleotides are TGTGCCAGTAGTACACTCAACCAAGAAGCTTTCTTT. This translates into CASSTLNQEAFF.

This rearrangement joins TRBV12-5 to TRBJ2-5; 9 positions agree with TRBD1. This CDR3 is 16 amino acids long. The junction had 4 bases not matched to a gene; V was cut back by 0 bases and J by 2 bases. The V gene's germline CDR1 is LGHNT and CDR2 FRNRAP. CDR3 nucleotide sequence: TGTGCTAGTGGTTTGGTACGGGGACAGGGACAAGAGACCCAGTACTTC. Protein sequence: CASGLVRGQGQETQYF.

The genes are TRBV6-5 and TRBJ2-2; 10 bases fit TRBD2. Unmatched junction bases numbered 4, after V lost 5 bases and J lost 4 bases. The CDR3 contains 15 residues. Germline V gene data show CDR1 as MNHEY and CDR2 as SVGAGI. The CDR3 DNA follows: TGTGCCAGCAGTAGCGGGAGGGTTATCACCGGGGAGCTGTTTTTT. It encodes CASSSGRVITGELFF.

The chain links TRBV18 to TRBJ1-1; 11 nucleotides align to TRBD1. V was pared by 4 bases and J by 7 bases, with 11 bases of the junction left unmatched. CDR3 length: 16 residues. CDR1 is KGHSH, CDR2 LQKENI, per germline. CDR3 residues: CASSLPGQGVENEAFF. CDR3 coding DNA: TGTGCCAGCTCACTACCGGGACAGGGGGTTGAAAATGAAGCTTTCTTT.

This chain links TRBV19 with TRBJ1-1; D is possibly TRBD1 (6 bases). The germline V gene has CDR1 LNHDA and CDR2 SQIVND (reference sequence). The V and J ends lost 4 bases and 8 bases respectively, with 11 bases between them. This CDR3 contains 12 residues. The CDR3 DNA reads TGTGCCAGTAGTACCCACAGGGCCGAAGCTTTCTTT. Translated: CASSTHRAEAFF.

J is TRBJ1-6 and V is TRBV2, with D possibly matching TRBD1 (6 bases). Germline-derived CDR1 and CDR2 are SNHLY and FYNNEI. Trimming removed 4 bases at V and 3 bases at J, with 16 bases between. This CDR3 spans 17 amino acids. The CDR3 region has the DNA TGTGCCAGCAGTGTTAGGGGTACAGGGATCTATAATTCACCCCTCCACTTT. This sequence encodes CASSVRGTGIYNSPLHF.

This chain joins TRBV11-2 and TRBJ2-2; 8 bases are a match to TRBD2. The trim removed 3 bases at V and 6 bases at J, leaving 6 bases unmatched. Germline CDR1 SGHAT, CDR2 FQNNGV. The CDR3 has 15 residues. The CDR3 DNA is TGTGCCAGCAGCTTCGGGGGGGAAGGATCCGGGGAGCTGTTTTTT. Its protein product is CASSFGGEGSGELFF.